This T cell receptor (beta chain) was profiled in a study of technical replicates of blood from a handful of donors. The V and J ends lost 2 bases and 10 bases, in that order; junction bases with no gene match: 14. Germline lookup yields CDR1 SQVTM and CDR2 ANQGSEA. This CDR3 has 15 amino acids. Sequencing was performed with immunoSEQ multiplex PCR; in TCRdb, only in-frame clones are kept and a portion is missing. Of about 59,000 clones in the sample, roughly 95% were seen once. Sample: PBMCs. The clonotype originates from a human donor in good health. Some clones in this sample may be carry-over from other donors' samples. This rearrangement joins TRBV29-1 to TRBJ2-3; 8 nucleotides line up with TRBD1. The CDR3 DNA reads as TGCAGCGTTGAAACATCCGGGACAGGTAGCTCAGCGCAGTATTTT. This codes for CSVETSGTGSSAQYF.